This T cell receptor beta chain was profiled in a study of blood T cell repertoires in COVID-19 (dated by TCRdb to the early 2020s). Regarding the research as a whole: Collaborator samples came from the United States, Italy and Spain and covered acute and convalescent phases of COVID-19. A freely available public database, intended as a resource for researchers studying the immune response to SARS-CoV-2, is where the repertoires were released. The material from the prospective study consisted of cDNA or gDNA derived from T cells, B-cell-depleted T cells, or PBMCs. Where HLA class I and class II types were available, the types were taken from metadata supplied by the sample provider, not from assay-based typing. Samples came from the ongoing ImmuneRACE study (first 160 participants) plus 1,254 subjects from 6 global collaborators. The dataset comprised deeply sampled blood TCRbeta repertoires from subjects exposed to, actively infected with, or recovered from COVID-19. The sample metadata nearly always contained a de-identified subject ID, COVID-19 status, age in years and sex.

On this clone itself: Its antigen is still unknown. No quality values exist for individual bases; no much larger clone is one base distant. The sample has other DNA sequences that encode this CDR3 too.

The study at large found these results: The amount of clinical and demographic metadata varied by source and participant and was provided uncurated.

Participants in the prospective study were aged roughly 18 to 90 years, lived in under 30 United States geographic areas, and enrolled through a virtual design. In the prospective study, participants were assigned to cohorts based on the clinical history participants reported in a screening survey and a study questionnaire. Mobile phlebotomists in the prospective study collected whole blood, serum and a nasopharyngeal or oropharyngeal swab from every participant. Prospective study participants could optionally give additional blood draws and questionnaires over an approximately 2-month period. Blood samples from the prospective study were shipped frozen or at room temperature prior to DNA extraction. TCRbeta CDR3 regions were amplified from genomic DNA using the immunoSEQ Assay, a bias-controlled multiplex PCR. On the study's bioinformatics: Within the assay, amplification of reference gene primers was used to estimate how many nucleated cells each sample contained. To quantify the absolute abundance of each unique TCRbeta CDR3 rearrangement, sequence reads were collapsed and filtered. For each sample, productive Simpson clonality was calculated as the square root of Simpson's diversity index across productive rearrangements. TCRdb took over this immuneACCESS table, retaining in-frame rearrangements with V and J assigned. Such tables are incomplete; in checked studies, under half of the missing clones stem from an unresolved V gene, and the remainder is unexplained. Clone size and the V and J calls come from that table; the DNA yielded D and trimming. This sample lists a few hundred thousand clones; about 91% were detected once. In total, the top ten clones hold 2% to 2.5% of the sample.

The clonotype originates from a middle-aged woman with acute COVID-19. The sequencing input was PBMCs or T cells enriched from blood (not recorded which).

The CDR3 region: CASSVATSGGYNEQFF. The DNA sequence follows: TGTGCCAGCAGCGTAGCTACTAGCGGGGGATACAATGAGCAGTTCTTC. In this chain, TRBV9 is recombined with TRBJ2-1, and TRBD2 matches 11 of the central bases. Germline trimming amounts to 0 bases on V and 4 bases on J, with 3 as the count of junction bases outside the gene matches. The cysteine opens and the phenylalanine closes a CDR3 of 16 amino acids. Only CDR3 DNA is held: 48 bases, read in frame from base 1. The germline V gene sets CDR1 to SGDLS and CDR2 to YYNGEE. The CDR3 plus the reference TRBV9 and TRBJ2-1 genes for the other parts give the full variable domain: DSGVTQTPKHLITATGQRVTLRCSPRSGDLSVYWYQQSLDQGLQFLIQYYNGEERAKGNILERFSAQQFPDLHSELNLSSLELGDSALYFCASSVATSGGYNEQFFGPGTRLTVL.